The 3 T cell receptor beta chains listed next were all sequenced from one sample in a study of blood T cell repertoires in COVID-19. Some clones are missing from TCRdb's copy, which holds only in-frame ones; the method was immunoSEQ multiplex PCR. The sample lists about 59,000 clones, 73% occurring once. Input material: peripheral blood. The source is a woman aged 50 to 65 with active or convalescent COVID-19.

The V gene is TRBV21-1, the J gene TRBJ2-7; the table's TRBD2 call for D was not verified on the DNA. TRBV21-1 is annotated as a pseudogene. This CDR3 has 14 residues. CDR3 sequence (DNA): TGTGCCAGCAGCAAGGGGGGGACTCACTACGAGCAGTACTTC. Translation: CASSKGGTHYEQYF.

The gene calls are TRBV7-9 and TRBJ2-3, with D perhaps matching TRBD2 (6 bases). In germline, CDR1 is SEHNR, CDR2 FQNEAQ (reference sequence). CDR3 size: 16 residues. V lost 5 bases and J 4 bases, leaving 19 bases between the germline ends. The CDR3 is CASSPRGSAGPDTQYF. The CDR3 bases are TGTGCCAGCAGCCCCCGGGGTAGCGCGGGACCAGATACGCAGTATTTT.

The chain carries TRBV28 and TRBJ2-7; 10 bases map to TRBD1. CDR1 is MDHEN and CDR2 is SYDVKM in the germline V gene. The junction had 1 base not matched to a gene; V was cut back by 2 bases and J by 3 bases. The CDR3 runs 14 residues. The CDR3 DNA reads as TGTGCCAGCAGTTTACGGACAGGGGGCTACGAGCAGTACTTC. Encoded protein: CASSLRTGGYEQYF.